The clone carrying this TCR beta chain was observed once. What it binds is unknown. This entry comes from a study of blood T cells in healthy people across ages. Study information: About one barcoded beta molecule per two T cells came from capture by template switching.

It was with a sample-barcoded 5' primer and a J-beta primer mix that a second PCR of roughly 7 to 12 cycles was run. A template-switch adaptor with 12 random nucleotides tagged each cDNA molecule. TCRdb ran MiXCR on the 5' RACE reads and lists one entry per CDR3 protein. The data hold approximately 820,000 distinct CDR3 sequences, with more than 40% observed a single time. Study-level results: Since the PBMCs were unsorted, naive and antigen-experienced cells could not be conclusively compared.

A minimum of 7 million PBMCs was isolated per sample. The length of the CDR3 is 15 residues. V shed 3 bases and J shed 2 bases, with 14 bases lying between them. Germline lookup yields CDR1 DFQATT and CDR2 SNEGSKA (reference sequence). Sample: blood. The chain recombines TRBV20-1 with TRBJ1-5; maybe TRBD1 (5 bases). The TCR comes from a man in his sixties in good health. CDR3 sequence (DNA): TGCAGTGCTAGTAAAGGGGCGTATGGCAATCAGCCCCAGCATTTT. This codes for CSASKGAYGNQPQHF.